These T cell receptor beta chains were read from a single sample in a study of somatic mutations in cytotoxic T cells in rheumatoid arthritis. Some clones are missing from TCRdb's copy, which holds only in-frame ones; the method was immunoSEQ multiplex PCR. The sample shows under 35,000 clones, more than 85% of them seen only once. The specimen was CD8+ T cells sorted from blood. The receptor set was obtained from an adult with rheumatoid arthritis. Each CDR3 is given with its conserved first and last residue. The D gene is left open where the match is weak. The size of a clone is reported for some rows only, either as once, few or many, or as a class for expanded clones.

CDR3aa	CDR3nt	len	d_gene	v_gene	j_gene	abundance
CASSPVPGLPTDTQYF	TGTGCCAGCAGCCCTGTTCCGGGACTTCCCACAGATACGCAGTATTTT	16	.	TRBV9	TRBJ2-3	.
CAWSGDSFYEQYF	TGTGCCTGGAGTGGGGACAGTTTCTACGAGCAGTACTTC	13	TRBD1	TRBV30	TRBJ2-7	.
CARGLRELEAFF	TGTGCCAGGGGGTTGAGGGAGTTAGAAGCTTTCTTT	12	.	TRBV2	TRBJ1-1	once
CASSLEGGTDTQYF	TGTGCCAGCAGCTTAGAGGGGGGAACAGATACGCAGTATTTT	14	.	TRBV11-2	TRBJ2-3	.
CASSLGTSEFTDTQYF	TGTGCCAGCAGCTTGGGGACTAGCGAATTTACAGATACGCAGTATTTT	16	TRBD2	TRBV13	TRBJ2-3	.
CASGVGNEQFF	TGTGCCAGTGGGGTAGGCAATGAGCAGTTCTTC	11	.	TRBV19	TRBJ2-1	few
CSAGLADAYEQYF	TGCAGCGCCGGGCTAGCGGATGCCTACGAGCAGTACTTC	13	TRBD2	TRBV29-1	TRBJ2-7	.
CASSEGLAGGPETQYF	TGTGCCAGCAGTGAGGGACTAGCGGGGGGGCCTGAGACCCAGTACTTC	16	TRBD2	TRBV25-1	TRBJ2-5	.
CASSISPGPGNTIYF	TGTGCCAGTAGTATCTCTCCTGGACCTGGAAACACCATATATTTT	15	.	TRBV19	TRBJ1-3	.
CASSFDRGLDNEQFF	TGTGCCAGCAGCTTTGACAGGGGTTTAGACAATGAGCAGTTCTTC	15	TRBD1	TRBV5-8	TRBJ2-1	.
CASSLVQRGDTDTQYF	TGTGCCAGCAGCTTAGTTCAGCGGGGGGACACAGATACGCAGTATTTT	16	TRBD2	TRBV7-9	TRBJ2-3	.
CASSDFGTSVYNEQFF	TGTGCCAGCAGTGACTTTGGGACTAGCGTGTACAATGAGCAGTTCTTC	16	TRBD2	TRBV6-4	TRBJ2-1	once
CASSLEGLTDTQYF	TGTGCCAGCAGCTTAGAGGGACTTACAGATACGCAGTATTTT	14	.	TRBV7-9	TRBJ2-3	.
CASSGGTSAQETQYF	TGCGCCAGCAGTGGGGGGACTAGCGCCCAAGAGACCCAGTACTTC	15	TRBD2	TRBV10-1	TRBJ2-5	once
CASSSTGGYNYGYTF	TGTGCCAGCAGTTCGACAGGGGGTTACAACTATGGCTACACCTTC	15	TRBD1	TRBV6-1	TRBJ1-2	.
CASSLAGYGEKTMGYTF	TGTGCCAGCAGCTTGGCCGGATACGGGGAAAAGACTATGGGCTACACCTTC	17	.	TRBV5-5	TRBJ1-2	.
CASSIDHGRGATGELFF	TGTGCCAGTAGTATAGATCACGGGCGGGGAGCCACCGGGGAGCTGTTTTTT	17	.	TRBV19	TRBJ2-2	.
CASSFLGQRNNEQFF	TGTGCCAGCAGTTTTCTGGGACAGAGGAACAATGAGCAGTTCTTC	15	TRBD1	TRBV27	TRBJ2-1	.
CAISESAPGKLAGGFNEQFF	TGTGCCATCAGTGAGAGCGCCCCGGGAAAACTAGCGGGGGGTTTCAATGAGCAGTTCTTC	20	TRBD2	TRBV10-3	TRBJ2-1	.
CASSEIWVLSTNEKLFF	TGTGCCAGCAGTGAAATTTGGGTCCTTTCAACTAATGAAAAACTGTTTTTT	17	.	TRBV6-1	TRBJ1-4	.
CASRDIILSTDTQYF	TGCGCCAGCCGGGATATCATACTGTCCACAGATACGCAGTATTTT	15	.	TRBV5-1	TRBJ2-3	.
CASSSTGAIYEQYF	TGTGCCAGCAGCTCGACAGGGGCGATATACGAGCAGTACTTC	14	TRBD1	TRBV5-6	TRBJ2-7	.
CAWSVWRATYEQYF	TGTGCCTGGAGTGTGTGGAGGGCCACCTACGAGCAGTACTTC	14	.	TRBV30	TRBJ2-7	.
CASSPHGQGSGNTIYF	TGTGCCAGCAGCCCACACGGACAGGGTTCGGGAAACACCATATATTTT	16	TRBD1	TRBV13	TRBJ1-3	.
CASTLSGGESNEQFF	TGTGCCAGCACCCTTAGTGGGGGGGAGTCGAATGAGCAGTTCTTC	15	TRBD2	TRBV2	TRBJ2-1	.
CASKDYTDTQYF	TGTGCCAGCAAGGACTACACAGATACGCAGTATTTT	12	.	TRBV6-4	TRBJ2-3	.
CSARPGEGYTF	TGCAGTGCTAGACCAGGGGAGGGCTACACCTTC	11	.	TRBV20-1	TRBJ1-2	.
CAWNPGAGEQYF	TGTGCCTGGAACCCAGGGGCGGGGGAGCAGTACTTC	12	.	TRBV30	TRBJ2-7	.
CASSPPVGDDQETQYF	TGTGCCAGCAGCCCTCCCGTTGGGGACGACCAAGAGACCCAGTACTTC	16	.	TRBV7-9	TRBJ2-5	.
CASSLKSPGEQYF	TGTGCCAGCAGTTTAAAATCCCCGGGAGAGCAGTACTTC	13	.	TRBV28	TRBJ2-7	.
CASSWTGEKLFF	TGTGCCAGCAGCTGGACAGGTGAAAAACTGTTTTTT	12	TRBD1	TRBV13	TRBJ1-4	.
CASAESAPRTEAFF	TGTGCTAGTGCGGAGTCGGCCCCGAGGACTGAAGCTTTCTTT	14	.	TRBV12-5	TRBJ1-1	few
CASNFNEQFF	TGTGCCAGCAACTTCAATGAGCAGTTCTTC	10	.	TRBV21-1	TRBJ2-1	.
CASSITDSTTFGNTIYF	TGTGCCAGTAGCATCACCGACAGCACGACCTTCGGAAACACCATATATTTT	17	.	TRBV19	TRBJ1-3	.
CASSAEGGRHTGELFF	TGTGCCAGCAGCGCGGAGGGCGGGAGGCACACCGGGGAGCTGTTTTTT	16	TRBD2	TRBV9	TRBJ2-2	.
CASSPRLAGGNEQYF	TGTGCCAGCAGCCCCCGACTAGCGGGAGGGAACGAGCAGTACTTC	15	TRBD2	TRBV11-2	TRBJ2-7	few
CSVDKTAYNEQFF	TGCAGCGTTGACAAGACAGCTTACAATGAGCAGTTCTTC	13	.	TRBV29-1	TRBJ2-1	.
CASSLELPQEGLAKNIQYF	TGTGCCAGCAGCTTAGAGTTGCCACAGGAGGGACTAGCCAAAAACATTCAGTACTTC	19	.	TRBV7-2	TRBJ2-4	.
CASRGTGHSGYEQYF	TGTGCCAGCAGAGGGACAGGCCATTCGGGGTACGAGCAGTACTTC	15	TRBD1	TRBV27	TRBJ2-7	.
CASSQASSSSYEQYF	TGTGCCAGCAGCCAAGCGAGCAGCAGCTCCTACGAGCAGTACTTC	15	.	TRBV4-2	TRBJ2-7	once
CASRESTSTDTQYF	TGTGCCAGCAGGGAGTCGACTAGCACAGATACGCAGTATTTT	14	.	TRBV6-1	TRBJ2-3	.
CASRPIMRGYEQYF	TGTGCCAGCAGACCGATAATGAGGGGCTACGAGCAGTACTTC	14	.	TRBV6-5	TRBJ2-7	.